This T cell receptor beta chain was retrieved from a study of blood T cells in healthy people across ages. As for the study in general: About one barcoded beta molecule per two T cells came from capture by template switching. Findings and caveats of the study: Higher naive T cell percentage went strongly together with higher TCR beta diversity. Donor CMV status, an unknown factor, possibly confounded changes in expanded clonotypes.

The second PCR ran roughly 7 to 12 cycles with a sample-barcoded 5' primer and J-beta primers. TCRdb passed the 5' RACE reads through MiXCR, listing each CDR3 protein once. This table has 800,000 to 950,000 distinct CDR3 sequences, just under 30% appearing once. Many counts were recorded for this clonotype. No antigen is known for it. The V end was cut by 4 bases, the J end by 2 bases, with 18 bases between. Germline V gene lookup returns CDR1 MDHEN and CDR2 SYDVKM. This CDR3 spans 16 amino acids. This sample also belongs to another study, concerning T cells of mothers and their children. This second study notes: The study sampled a few healthy Caucasian mothers and their six children.

The TCR comes from a woman aged 35 to 49 in good health. This chain uses TRBV28 with TRBJ2-7; D may match TRBD1 or TRBD2 (5 bases each). Sample: blood. This CDR3 reads CASSSPGSGKPYEQYF. CDR3 DNA: TGTGCCAGCAGTTCCCCAGGGTCGGGGAAGCCCTACGAGCAGTACTTC.